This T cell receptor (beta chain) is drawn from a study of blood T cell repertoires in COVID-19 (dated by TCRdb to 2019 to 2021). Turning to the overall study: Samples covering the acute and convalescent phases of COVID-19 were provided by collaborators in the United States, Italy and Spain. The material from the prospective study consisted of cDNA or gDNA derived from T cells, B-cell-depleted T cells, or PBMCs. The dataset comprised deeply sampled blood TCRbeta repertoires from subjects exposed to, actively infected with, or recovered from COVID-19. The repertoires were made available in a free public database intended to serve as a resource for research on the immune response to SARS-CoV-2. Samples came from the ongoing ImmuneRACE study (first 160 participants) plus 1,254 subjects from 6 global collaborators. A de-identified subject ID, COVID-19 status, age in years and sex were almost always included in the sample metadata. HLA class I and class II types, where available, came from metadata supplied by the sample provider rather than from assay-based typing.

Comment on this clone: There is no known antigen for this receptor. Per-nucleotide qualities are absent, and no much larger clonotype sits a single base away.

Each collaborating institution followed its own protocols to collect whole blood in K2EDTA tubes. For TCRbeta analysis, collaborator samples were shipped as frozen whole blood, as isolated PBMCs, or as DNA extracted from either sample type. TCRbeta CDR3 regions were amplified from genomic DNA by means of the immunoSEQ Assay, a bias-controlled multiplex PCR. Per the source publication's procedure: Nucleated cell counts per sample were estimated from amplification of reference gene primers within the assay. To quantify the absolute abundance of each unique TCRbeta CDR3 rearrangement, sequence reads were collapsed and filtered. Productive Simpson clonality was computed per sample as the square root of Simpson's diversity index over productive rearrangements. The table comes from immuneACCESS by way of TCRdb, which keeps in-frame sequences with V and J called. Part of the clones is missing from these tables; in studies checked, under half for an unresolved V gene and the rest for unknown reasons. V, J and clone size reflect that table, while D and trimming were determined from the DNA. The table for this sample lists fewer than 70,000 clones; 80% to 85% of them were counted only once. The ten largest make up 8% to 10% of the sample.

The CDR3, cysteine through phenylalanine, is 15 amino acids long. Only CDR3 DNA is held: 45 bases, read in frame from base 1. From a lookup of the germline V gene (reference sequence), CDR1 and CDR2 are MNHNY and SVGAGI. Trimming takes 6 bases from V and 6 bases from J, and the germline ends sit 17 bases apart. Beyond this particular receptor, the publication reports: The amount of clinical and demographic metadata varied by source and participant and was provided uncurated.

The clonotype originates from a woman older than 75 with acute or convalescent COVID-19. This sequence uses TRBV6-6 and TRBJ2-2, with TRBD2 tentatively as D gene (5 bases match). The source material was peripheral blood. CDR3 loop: CASRPGSTWAGELFF. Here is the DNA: TGTGCCAGCAGACCGGGGTCAACATGGGCCGGGGAGCTGTTTTTT.